This T cell receptor (beta chain) was captured in a study of cytomegalovirus exposure and HLA in healthy donors. For this clone: Its antigen remains unknown. An end of the junction does not agree with germline; a read error may underlie this.

Germline V gene lookup returns CDR1 MNHEY and CDR2 SMNVEV (reference sequence). This CDR3 has 18 residues. Vbeta (60) and Jbeta (13) primers were used in the PCR. The table came from immunoSEQ multiplex PCR; TCRdb's copy has only in-frame clones and leaves some out. The sample has about 180,000 clones; roughly 79% are singletons. Study conclusions and caveats: Productive status was seen about 90% or about 30% of the time for most TCR beta V segments in an earlier analysis. A few CMV-associated chains were confirmed in vitro to be specific for CMV antigens. Further analysis was carried out later, and it showed several of the most significant clusters appearing linked to common viral pathogens.

This chain links TRBV27 with TRBJ2-3; possibly TRBD2 for D (5 bases). Sequenced material: PBMCs. This TCR derives from a man aged 40-49 years in good health and CMV-seropositive. As DNA, the CDR3 is TGTGCCGGCAGTTCCCACGGTTTATATCTAGCCCGCACAGATACGCAGTATTTT. Its protein product is CAGSSHGLYLARTDTQYF.